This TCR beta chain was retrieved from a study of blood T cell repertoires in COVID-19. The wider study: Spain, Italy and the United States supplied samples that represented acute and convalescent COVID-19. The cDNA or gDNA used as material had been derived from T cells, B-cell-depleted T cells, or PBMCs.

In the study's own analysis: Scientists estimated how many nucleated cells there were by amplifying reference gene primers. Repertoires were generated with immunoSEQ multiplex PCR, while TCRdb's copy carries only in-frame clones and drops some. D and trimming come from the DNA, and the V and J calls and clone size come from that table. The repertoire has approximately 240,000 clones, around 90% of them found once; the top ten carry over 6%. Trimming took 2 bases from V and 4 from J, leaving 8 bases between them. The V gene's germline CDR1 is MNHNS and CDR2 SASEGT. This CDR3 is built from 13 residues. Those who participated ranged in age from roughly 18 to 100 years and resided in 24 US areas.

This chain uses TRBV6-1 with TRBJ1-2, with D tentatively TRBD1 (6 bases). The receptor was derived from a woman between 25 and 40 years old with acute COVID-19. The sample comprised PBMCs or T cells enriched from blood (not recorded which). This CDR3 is CASSEIQGYGYTF. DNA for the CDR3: TGTGCCAGCAGTGAAATACAGGGCTATGGCTACACCTTC.